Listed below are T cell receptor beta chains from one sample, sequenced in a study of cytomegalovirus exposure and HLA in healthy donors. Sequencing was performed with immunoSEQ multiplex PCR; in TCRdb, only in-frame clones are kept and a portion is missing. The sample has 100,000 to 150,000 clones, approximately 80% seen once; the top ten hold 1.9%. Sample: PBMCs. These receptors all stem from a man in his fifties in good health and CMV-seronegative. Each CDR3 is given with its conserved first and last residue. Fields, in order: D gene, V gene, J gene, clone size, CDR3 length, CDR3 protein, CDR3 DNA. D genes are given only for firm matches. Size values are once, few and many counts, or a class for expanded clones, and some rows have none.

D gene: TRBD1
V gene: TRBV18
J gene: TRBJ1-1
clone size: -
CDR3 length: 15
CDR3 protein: CASSRTGAEYTEAFF
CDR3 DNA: TGTGCCAGCTCACGGACAGGGGCGGAATACACTGAAGCTTTCTTT

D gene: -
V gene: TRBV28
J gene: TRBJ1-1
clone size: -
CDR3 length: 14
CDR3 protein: CASSTTEENTEAFF
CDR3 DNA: TGTGCCAGCAGTACGACAGAAGAGAACACTGAAGCTTTCTTT

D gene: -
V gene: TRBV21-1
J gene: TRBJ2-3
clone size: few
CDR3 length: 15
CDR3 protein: CASRLGGLHTDTQYF
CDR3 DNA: TGTGCCAGCCGCCTAGGAGGTCTCCACACAGATACGCAGTATTTT

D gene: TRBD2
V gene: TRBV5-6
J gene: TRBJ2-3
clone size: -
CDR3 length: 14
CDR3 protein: CASSFGGSTDTQYF
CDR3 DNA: TGTGCCAGCAGCTTCGGGGGGAGCACAGATACGCAGTATTTT

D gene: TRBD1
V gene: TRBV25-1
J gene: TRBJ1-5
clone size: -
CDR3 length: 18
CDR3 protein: CACPGGTGVSPHDQPQHF
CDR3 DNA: TGTGCCTGTCCTGGTGGGACAGGGGTTTCTCCCCACGATCAGCCCCAGCATTTT

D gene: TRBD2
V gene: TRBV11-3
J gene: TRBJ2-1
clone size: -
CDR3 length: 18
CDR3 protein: CASSAGTSGGGTYNEQFF
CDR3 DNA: TGTGCCAGCAGCGCCGGGACTAGCGGGGGGGGTACCTACAATGAGCAGTTCTTC

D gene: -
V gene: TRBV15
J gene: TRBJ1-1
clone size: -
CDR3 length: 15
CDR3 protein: CATSRETALNTEAFF
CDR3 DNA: TGCGCCACCAGCAGGGAGACAGCCTTGAACACTGAAGCTTTCTTT

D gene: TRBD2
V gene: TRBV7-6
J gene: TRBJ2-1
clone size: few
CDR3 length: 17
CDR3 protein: CASSLGLTGGSDNEQFF
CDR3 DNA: TGTGCCAGCAGCTTAGGACTAACGGGGGGGTCAGACAATGAGCAGTTCTTC

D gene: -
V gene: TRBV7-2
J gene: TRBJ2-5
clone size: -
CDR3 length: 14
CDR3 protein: CASSLARQQETQYF
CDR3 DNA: TGTGCCAGCAGCCTTGCGAGACAGCAAGAGACCCAGTACTTC

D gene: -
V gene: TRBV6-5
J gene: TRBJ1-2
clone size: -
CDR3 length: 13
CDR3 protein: CASRGNGEPSCTF
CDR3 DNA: TGTGCCAGCAGGGGCAACGGCGAGCCGTCGTGCACCTTC

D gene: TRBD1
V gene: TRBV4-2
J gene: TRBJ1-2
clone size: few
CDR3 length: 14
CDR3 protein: CASSQLRTGYGYTF
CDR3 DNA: TGTGCCAGCAGCCAACTACGGACAGGCTATGGCTACACCTTC

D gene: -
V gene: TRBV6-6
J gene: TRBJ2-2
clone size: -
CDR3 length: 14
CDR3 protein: CASSYEWNTGELFF
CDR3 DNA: TGTGCCAGCAGTTACGAGTGGAACACCGGGGAGCTGTTTTTT

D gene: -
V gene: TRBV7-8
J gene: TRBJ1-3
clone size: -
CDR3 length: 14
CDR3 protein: CASSLADKVTTIYF
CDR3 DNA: TGTGCCAGCAGCTTAGCGGACAAGGTGACCACCATATATTTT

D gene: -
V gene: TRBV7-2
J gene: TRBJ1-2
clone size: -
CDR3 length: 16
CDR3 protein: CASSRQTGRVNYGYTF
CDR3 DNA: TGTGCCAGCAGCCGACAGACAGGTCGGGTCAACTATGGCTACACCTTC

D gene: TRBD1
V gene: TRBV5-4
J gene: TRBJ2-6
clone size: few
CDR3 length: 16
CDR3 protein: CASSTEQGVGANVLTF
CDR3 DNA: TGTGCCAGCAGCACCGAACAGGGGGTTGGGGCCAACGTCCTGACTTTC

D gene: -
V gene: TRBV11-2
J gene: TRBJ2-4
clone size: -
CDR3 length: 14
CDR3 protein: CASTTGGPKNIQYF
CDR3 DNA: TGTGCCAGCACAACGGGGGGCCCCAAAAACATTCAGTACTTC

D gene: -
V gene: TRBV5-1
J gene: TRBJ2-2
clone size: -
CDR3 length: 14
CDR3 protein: CASSTRQNTGELFF
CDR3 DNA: TGCGCCAGCAGCACTAGACAGAACACCGGGGAGCTGTTTTTT

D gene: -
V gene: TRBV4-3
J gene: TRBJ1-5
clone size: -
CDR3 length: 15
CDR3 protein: CASSQDGGSNQPQHF
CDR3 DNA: TGCGCCAGCAGCCAAGATGGAGGTAGCAATCAGCCCCAGCATTTT

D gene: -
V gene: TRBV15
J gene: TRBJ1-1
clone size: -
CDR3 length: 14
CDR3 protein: CATSREGGVSEAFF
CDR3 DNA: TGTGCCACCAGCAGAGAGGGAGGGGTCTCTGAAGCTTTCTTT

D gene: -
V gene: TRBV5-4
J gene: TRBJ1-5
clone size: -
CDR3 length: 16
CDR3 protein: CASSWCAGPSNQPQHF
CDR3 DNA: TGTGCCAGCAGTTGGTGTGCAGGGCCGAGCAATCAGCCCCAGCATTTT

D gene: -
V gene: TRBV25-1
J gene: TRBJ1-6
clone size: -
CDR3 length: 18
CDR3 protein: CASSESGQQSSYNSPLHF
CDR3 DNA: TGTGCCAGCAGTGAATCTGGACAGCAAAGCTCCTATAATTCACCCCTCCACTTT

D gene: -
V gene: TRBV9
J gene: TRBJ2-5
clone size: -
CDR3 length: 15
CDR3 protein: CASSPQGGRQETQYF
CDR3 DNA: TGTGCCAGCAGCCCCCAGGGCGGCAGACAAGAGACCCAGTACTTC

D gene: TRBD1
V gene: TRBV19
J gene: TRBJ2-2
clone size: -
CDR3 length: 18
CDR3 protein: CASSIFGTVNMNTGELFF
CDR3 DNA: TGTGCCAGTAGTATTTTTGGGACAGTTAATATGAACACCGGGGAGCTGTTTTTT

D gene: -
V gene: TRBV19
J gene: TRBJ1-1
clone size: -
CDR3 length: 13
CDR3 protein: CASSKERGTEAFF
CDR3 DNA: TGTGCCAGTAGTAAGGAACGCGGGACTGAAGCTTTCTTT

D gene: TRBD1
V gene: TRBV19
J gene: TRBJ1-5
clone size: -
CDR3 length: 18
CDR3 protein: CASSWRAGQALSNQPQHF
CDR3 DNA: TGTGCCAGTAGTTGGAGGGCGGGACAGGCGCTTAGCAATCAGCCCCAGCATTTT

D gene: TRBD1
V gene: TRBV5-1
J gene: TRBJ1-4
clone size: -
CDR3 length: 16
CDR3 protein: CASSSTRTGENEKLFF
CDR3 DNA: TGCGCCAGCAGCTCAACCCGGACAGGCGAAAATGAAAAACTGTTTTTT

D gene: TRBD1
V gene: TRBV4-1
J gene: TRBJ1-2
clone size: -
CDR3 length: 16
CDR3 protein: CASSQVEGTGEGGYTF
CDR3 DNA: TGCGCCAGCAGCCAAGTCGAAGGGACAGGGGAAGGTGGCTACACCTTC

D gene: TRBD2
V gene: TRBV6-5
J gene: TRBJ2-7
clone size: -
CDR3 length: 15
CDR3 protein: CASSLSGRAPNEQYF
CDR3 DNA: TGTGCCAGCAGTCTTTCGGGGAGGGCTCCCAACGAGCAGTACTTC